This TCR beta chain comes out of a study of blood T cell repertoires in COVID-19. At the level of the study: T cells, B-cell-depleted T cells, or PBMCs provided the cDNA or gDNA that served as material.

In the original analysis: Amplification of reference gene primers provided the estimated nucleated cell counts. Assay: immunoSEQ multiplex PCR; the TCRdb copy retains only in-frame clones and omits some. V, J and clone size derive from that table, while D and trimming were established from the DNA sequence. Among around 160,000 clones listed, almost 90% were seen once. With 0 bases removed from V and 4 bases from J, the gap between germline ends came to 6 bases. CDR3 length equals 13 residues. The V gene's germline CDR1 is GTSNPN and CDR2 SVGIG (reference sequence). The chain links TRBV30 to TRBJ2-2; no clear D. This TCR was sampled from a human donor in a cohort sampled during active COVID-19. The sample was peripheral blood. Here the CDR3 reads CAWSVLGTGELFF. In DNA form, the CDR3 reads TGTGCCTGGAGTGTACTCGGCACCGGGGAGCTGTTTTTT.